This T cell receptor (beta chain) stems from a study of T cell responses to AZD1222 COVID-19 vaccine. Study-wide findings and caveats: Spike-specific TCR breadth and depth were elevated following two AZD1222 doses. In the spike-specific TCR repertoire, nearly half reportedly target unmutated variant regions. Sampling captured repertoires only after the peak T cell response.

Germline CDR1 is SGHVS and CDR2 is FQNEAQ. This CDR3 contains 13 residues. Germline trimming cut 5 bases from V and 3 bases from J; bases unmatched to any gene: 3. On this clone itself: As yet, its antigen is unknown.

Samples with a second dose at about 4 or about 12 weeks were pooled together. Generated by immunoSEQ multiplex PCR, the TCRdb table keeps only in-frame clones and is missing some. This sample has about 94,000 clones; about 85% occur once, and the top ten carry roughly 4.7%. The sequencing here drew on peripheral blood, taken 28 days after the second AZD1222 dose. The chain combines TRBV7-8 with TRBJ1-2; 7 bases are a match to TRBD1. This TCR was recovered from an adult who received the AZD1222 COVID-19 vaccine. This CDR3 is CASSLGTDYGYTF. The CDR3 DNA follows: TGTGCCAGCAGCCTCGGGACAGACTATGGCTACACCTTC.